The entry that follows covers one TCR beta chain sequence. The antigen is undetermined. This sample is drawn from a study of cytomegalovirus exposure and HLA in healthy donors. General study points: The productive fraction for most TCR beta V segments was about 87% or about 30% in an earlier analysis.

Among the donors, all were healthy bone marrow donors. 60 Vbeta and 13 Jbeta primers were used in PCR. Sequenced by immunoSEQ multiplex PCR; TCRdb stores in-frame clones only, minus some. This sample yields about 67,000 clones, of which approximately 90% are seen a single time; 9.5% to 13% belongs to the top ten. Sequencing used PBMCs. The sequence derives from a woman aged 30 to 39 in good health and CMV-seropositive.

The CDR3 nucleotides read TGCGCCAGCAGCTTGCTAGCGGGAGGGTACAATGAGCAGTTCTTC. Residues: CASSLLAGGYNEQFF. The chain has TRBV5-1 and TRBJ2-1; the match to TRBD2 covers 12 bases. Germline CDR1 and CDR2: SGHRS and YFSETQ. J gave up 4 bases and V 1 base, and 0 bases lay outside the gene matches. The CDR3 extends over 15 amino acids.